Sequencing of this T cell receptor beta chain was carried out in a study of T cells after yellow fever vaccination. Trimming shortened V by 5 bases and J by 7 bases, and 9 bases separated the two germline ends. Germline V gene data show CDR1 as SGHAT and CDR2 as FQNNGV. The CDR3 extends over 11 amino acids. TCRdb fed the 5' RACE reads into MiXCR, producing one record per CDR3 protein. This table has some 300,000 distinct CDR3 sequences, less than 9.5% appearing once. V usage is TRBV11-2 and J usage is TRBJ2-7, with unresolved D. The sequence was collected from a man aged 18 to 35 who received the YFV17D yellow fever vaccine. The source material was CD4+ T cells sorted from PBMCs, sampled 5 days after the yellow fever booster vaccination. The CDR3, as DNA: TGTGCCAGCAGCCAACGCGTTGAGCAGTACTTC. Its translation is CASSQRVEQYF. The full variable domain, in which reference TRBV11-2 and TRBJ2-7 provide the parts outside the CDR3, is EAGVAQSPRYKIIEKRQSVAFWCNPISGHATLYWYQQILGQGPKLLIQFQNNGVVDDSQLPKDRFSAERLKGVDSTLKIQPAKLEDSAVYLCASSQRVEQYFGPGTRLTVT.